These 30 T cell receptor beta chains were all obtained from the same sample, sequenced in a study of tumor-infiltrating lymphocytes in localized non-small cell lung cancer. Repertoires were generated with immunoSEQ multiplex PCR, while TCRdb's copy carries only in-frame clones and drops some. Here the sample spans about 16,000 clones, approximately 79% being singletons. Material: lung tumor tissue. The receptors originated from a human donor with non-small cell lung cancer.

This clone was seen a few times. This chain joins TRBV4-2 and TRBJ2-1, with D maybe TRBD1 (6 bases). This CDR3 has 17 residues. Germline CDR1 and CDR2: LGHNA and YNFKEQ. Between the trimmed V and J ends, which lost 4 bases and 2 bases, there was a span of 18 bases. The CDR3 here is CASSLGTSGGTYNEQFF. CDR3 in DNA: TGTGCCAGCAGCCTCGGGACAAGTGGCGGTACCTACAATGAGCAGTTCTTC.

This chain connects TRBV28 to TRBJ2-5, with D possibly being TRBD1 (5 bases). Trimming cost V 2 bases and J 4 bases, with 8 bases left between them. The CDR3 extends over 13 amino acids. Germline V gene sequence: CDR1 MDHEN, CDR2 SYDVKM. The CDR3 loop is CASSLGALETQYF. In nucleotides, the CDR3 is TGTGCCAGCAGTTTAGGGGCCCTAGAGACCCAGTACTTC.

The chain combines TRBV11-2 with TRBJ1-1, with D unclear. Germline CDR1 is SGHAT and CDR2 is FQNNGV. Between the trimmed V and J ends, which lost 2 bases and 8 bases, there was a span of 12 bases. The length of the CDR3 is 13 residues. The CDR3 reads CASSLMTAKEAFF. In DNA, the CDR3 is TGTGCCAGCAGCTTAATGACCGCTAAGGAAGCTTTCTTT.

The CDR3 nucleotides are TGTGCCAGCGGACGGGGCTCAACTAATGAAAAACTGTTTTTT. Encoded protein: CASGRGSTNEKLFF. V is TRBV28 and J is TRBJ1-4; TRBD1 is a possible D gene (5 bases). CDR1 is MDHEN, CDR2 SYDVKM, per germline. The CDR3 runs to 14 residues. With 8 bases removed from V and 0 bases from J, the gap between germline ends came to 10 bases.

The V call is TRBV16, the J call TRBJ1-5, with 9 bases lining up with TRBD1. CDR1 and CDR2 (germline): KGHSY, FQNENV. CDR3 length equals 14 residues. The J segment lost 5 bases and the V segment lost 4 bases, leaving 3 bases of the junction unmatched. CDR3 residues: CASSRTGADQPQHF. The CDR3 DNA is TGTGCCAGCAGCCGGACAGGGGCGGATCAGCCCCAGCATTTT.

Only a few counts were recorded for this clone. This rearrangement joins TRBV2 to TRBJ2-1, with a weak D call TRBD1 (5 bases). CDR3 size: 12 residues. Germline V gene lookup returns CDR1 SNHLY and CDR2 FYNNEI. The V gene lost 4 bases and the J gene lost 9 bases, with 10 bases spanning the gap. The CDR3 sequence is CASSVGAREQFF. The CDR3 DNA reads as TGTGCCAGCAGTGTTGGGGCACGTGAGCAGTTCTTC.

This clone was observed a handful of times. This chain joins TRBV11-2 and TRBJ2-5; D gene ambiguous. Germline-derived CDR1 and CDR2 are SGHAT and FQNNGV. Trimming pared 2 bases from V and 8 bases from J, leaving 6 bases between. This CDR3 has 11 residues. The CDR3: CASSLTGTQYF. The CDR3 DNA is TGTGCCAGCAGCTTAACCGGAACCCAGTACTTC.

The chain combines TRBV5-6 with TRBJ1-5; D is ambiguous. This CDR3 comprises 12 residues. CDR1 is SGHDT, CDR2 YYEEEE, per germline. Trimming removed 0 bases at V and 9 bases at J, with 7 bases between. CDR3 residues: CASSLDYGPQHF. The CDR3 coding sequence is TGTGCCAGCAGCTTGGATTACGGGCCCCAGCATTTT.

This clone appeared once. The rearrangement links TRBV18 to TRBJ2-3; no reliable D call. The CDR3 is made up of 16 amino acids. With 3 bases removed from V and 1 base from J, the gap between germline ends came to 14 bases. Germline V gene lookup returns CDR1 KGHSH and CDR2 LQKENI. CDR3 in amino acids: CASSPFFKIGTDTQYF. The CDR3 DNA follows: TGTGCCAGCTCACCCTTTTTCAAAATCGGCACAGATACGCAGTATTTT.

The chain employs TRBV5-5 and TRBJ2-7; 14 bases are a match to TRBD2. The V and J ends lost 4 bases and 1 base, in that order; junction bases with no gene match: 1. The germline gives CDR1 SGHKS, CDR2 YYEKEE (reference sequence). The CDR3 is made up of 15 amino acids. CDR3 amino acids: CASSGLAGGSYEQYF. The CDR3 DNA reads TGTGCCAGCAGCGGACTAGCGGGAGGTTCCTACGAGCAGTACTTC.

The genes are TRBV19 and TRBJ1-3; TRBD1 might be the D (6 bases). The V gene's germline CDR1 is LNHDA and CDR2 SQIVND (reference sequence). Trimming took 3 bases from V and 8 from J, leaving 8 bases between them. CDR3 length: 12 residues. For the CDR3, the DNA is TGTGCCAGTAGTATGGGGGCCTACACCATATATTTT. It specifies CASSMGAYTIYF. Full variable domain (rest looked up from reference TRBV19 and TRBJ1-3): DGGITQSPKYLFRKEGQNVTLSCEQNLNHDAMYWYRQDPGQGLRLIYYSQIVNDFQKGDIAEGYSVSREKKESFPLTVTSAQKNPTAFYLCASSMGAYTIYFGEGSWLTVV.

This clone appeared a single time. This chain connects TRBV7-2 to TRBJ2-1; 8 positions agree with TRBD2. The germline gives CDR1 SGHTA, CDR2 FQGNSA. V gave up 3 bases and J gave up 9 bases; unmatched junction bases: 4. The CDR3 sequence is 13 residues long. The CDR3 nucleotides are TGTGCCAGCAGCTTCAGCGGGAGCACTGAGCAGTTCTTC. This gives the protein CASSFSGSTEQFF.

The chain has TRBV7-2 and TRBJ1-5, with 7 bases fitting TRBD1. The length of the CDR3 is 15 residues. Per germline, CDR1 SGHTA and CDR2 FQGNSA. Trimming at V came to 4 bases and at J to 4 bases, leaving 7 bases not matched to a gene. CDR3 amino acids: CASSSGQEINQPQHF. The DNA of the CDR3 is TGTGCCAGCAGCTCCGGACAGGAGATAAATCAGCCCCAGCATTTT.

The chain links TRBV6-1 to TRBJ2-7; TRBD2 aligns across 12 bases. This CDR3 spans 14 amino acids. The germline V gene has CDR1 MNHNS and CDR2 SASEGT. After removal of 9 bases from V and 0 bases from J, the junction contained 3 bases not matched to a gene. The CDR3 DNA sequence: TGTGCCAGTAGGACTAGCGGGGCCTCCTACGAGCAGTACTTC. Protein: CASRTSGASYEQYF.

The chain joins TRBV10-3 to TRBJ1-4, with D unclear. CDR3 length: 13 amino acids. The germline V gene encodes CDR1 ENHRY and CDR2 SYGVKD. Deletions cut 3 bases from V and 6 bases from J, with 8 bases between. The DNA for the CDR3 is TGTGCCATCAGTGAAAGGGAGGATGAAAAACTGTTTTTT. This encodes CAISEREDEKLFF.

This chain connects TRBV6-5 to TRBJ1-5, with a tentative D call TRBD1 (6 bases). This CDR3 contains 16 residues. Looked up from germline, CDR1 is MNHEY and CDR2 is SVGAGI. V lost 0 bases and J lost 9, with 18 bases in between. CDR3 nucleotides: TGTGCCAGCAGTTACTCGAAAGGGGAAGGGGGTTGGCCCCAGCATTTT. Protein product: CASSYSKGEGGWPQHF.

This clone was counted between two and nine times. This chain connects TRBV5-4 to TRBJ2-7; TRBD2 is a possible D gene (6 bases). CDR1 SGHNT and CDR2 YYREEE come from the germline V gene (reference sequence). V dropped 0 bases and J dropped 5 bases, with 15 bases sitting between them. This CDR3 is 15 amino acids long. CDR3 in amino acids: CASSLDGQREDEQYF. CDR3 DNA: TGTGCCAGCAGCTTGGACGGCCAGAGGGAGGACGAGCAGTACTTC.

This clone has only a few counts. V and J are TRBV2 and TRBJ1-5; no firm D call. The CDR3 is made up of 15 amino acids. From germline, CDR1 is SNHLY and CDR2 FYNNEI. V was shortened by 6 bases and J by 1 base, with 13 bases between the two germline ends. The CDR3 loop is CASSEQRVSNQPQHF. CDR3 DNA: TGTGCCAGCAGCGAACAGAGGGTCAGCAATCAGCCCCAGCATTTT.

This clone showed up just a few times. This chain connects TRBV2 to TRBJ2-2; maybe TRBD2 (6 bases). The CDR3 contains 14 residues. CDR1 and CDR2 from the germline V gene are SNHLY and FYNNEI. With 6 bases removed from V and 3 bases from J, the gap between germline ends came to 11 bases. DNA for the CDR3: TGTGCCAGCAGGCACCGGGACTACACCGGGGAGCTGTTTTTT. Its translation is CASRHRDYTGELFF.

The CDR3 region has the DNA TGTGCCAGTACCCTTAGCCAGGGGAACACTGAAGCTTTCTTT. This translates into CASTLSQGNTEAFF. The chain uses TRBV19 and TRBJ1-1; weak D call: TRBD1 (5 bases). The germline V gene encodes CDR1 LNHDA and CDR2 SQIVND (reference sequence). The CDR3 covers 14 residues. Trimming cost V 7 bases and J 1 base, with 13 bases left between them. The full variable domain, completed using reference TRBV19 and TRBJ1-1, is DGGITQSPKYLFRKEGQNVTLSCEQNLNHDAMYWYRQDPGQGLRLIYYSQIVNDFQKGDIAEGYSVSREKKESFPLTVTSAQKNPTAFYLCASTLSQGNTEAFFGQGTRLTVV.

The chain employs TRBV30 and TRBJ1-2; no clear D. The germline gives CDR1 GTSNPN, CDR2 SVGIG (reference sequence). Trimming took 3 bases from V and 2 from J, leaving 10 bases between them. The CDR3 consists of 13 residues. The CDR3 region has the DNA TGTGCCTGGAGAGAACAGTTAAACTATGGCTACACCTTC. Protein: CAWREQLNYGYTF. Combining the CDR3 with reference TRBV30 and TRBJ1-2 gives the whole variable domain SQTIHQWPATLVQPVGSPLSLECTVEGTSNPNLYWYRQAAGRGLQLLFYSVGIGQISSEVPQNLSASRPQDRQFILSSKKLLLSDSGFYLCAWREQLNYGYTFGSGTRLTVV.

The V and J genes are TRBV19 and TRBJ1-1; 7 bases match TRBD1. The length of the CDR3 is 13 residues. Germline V lookup: CDR1 LNHDA, CDR2 SQIVND (reference sequence). V was pared by 4 bases and J by 7 bases, with 6 bases of the junction left unmatched. Written as DNA, the CDR3 is TGTGCCAGTAGTAGGGGGACAGCCAATGAAGCTTTCTTT. Encoded protein: CASSRGTANEAFF.

The V call is TRBV10-3, the J call TRBJ2-7; 12 nucleotides match TRBD1. Unmatched junction bases numbered 10, after V lost 9 bases and J lost 7 bases. From germline, CDR1 is ENHRY and CDR2 SYGVKD. The CDR3 consists of 14 residues. The CDR3 DNA reads TGTGCCATGGGTTGGGGACAGGGGGCGGTAGAGCAGTACTTC. It translates to CAMGWGQGAVEQYF.

This clone was seen more than once but under ten times. The rearrangement joins TRBV9 to TRBJ2-2; no clear D gene. The CDR3 loop spans 16 amino acids. Germline V gene lookup returns CDR1 SGDLS and CDR2 YYNGEE. Trimming stripped 3 bases from V and 5 bases from J, with 17 bases between. CDR3 sequence (DNA): TGTGCCAGCAGCGCTTCTTTGGCATTCGGGACCGGGGAGCTGTTTTTT. The encoded protein is CASSASLAFGTGELFF.

This clone was recorded once. The chain links TRBV10-2 to TRBJ2-7; the D gene is possibly TRBD2 (6 bases). V lost 0 bases to trimming and J lost 3 bases, with 9 bases between them. The length of the CDR3 is 14 residues. In germline, CDR1 is WSHSY, CDR2 SAAADI. DNA for the CDR3: TGCGCCAGCAGTGAGTCAAGGGACTTCTACGAGCAGTACTTC. Protein sequence: CASSESRDFYEQYF.

The chain has TRBV7-8 and TRBJ1-1; 9 bases are shared with TRBD1. This CDR3 has 14 residues. With 5 bases clipped from V and 7 bases from J, the junction kept 8 bases outside the gene matches. CDR1 SGHVS and CDR2 FQNEAQ come from the germline V gene. The CDR3 nucleotides are TGTGCCAGCAGCACCGGGACAGGGACCTATGAAGCTTTCTTT. It codes for CASSTGTGTYEAFF.

The V call is TRBV9, the J call TRBJ1-5; D unresolved. Germline V CDR1 and CDR2: SGDLS, YYNGEE. This CDR3 is built from 15 residues. The V and J ends lost 0 bases and 3 bases respectively, with 10 bases between them. The chain's CDR3 is CASSVATGPNQPQHF. CDR3 DNA: TGTGCCAGCAGCGTAGCTACTGGGCCCAATCAGCCCCAGCATTTT.

The chain links TRBV9 to TRBJ2-1, with 9 bases aligning to TRBD2. V dropped 0 bases and J dropped 8; count of bases not matched to a gene: 6. This CDR3 contains 15 residues. Germline V lookup: CDR1 SGDLS, CDR2 YYNGEE. DNA of the CDR3: TGTGCCAGCAGCGTAGATGGCGGGAGGGGCTATGAGCAGTTCTTC. Protein: CASSVDGGRGYEQFF.

The V call is TRBV7-8, the J call TRBJ1-2; the D is unclear. The CDR3 sequence is 13 residues long. Looked up from germline, CDR1 is SGHVS and CDR2 is FQNEAQ. V gave up 4 bases and J gave up 3 bases, with 9 bases separating them. The CDR3 sequence is CASSYTRDYGYTF. CDR3 bases: TGTGCCAGCAGCTATACACGGGACTATGGCTACACCTTC.

The V call is TRBV11-2, the J call TRBJ2-7, with TRBD1 matching over 7 bases. The V and J ends lost 0 bases and 3 bases, in that order; junction bases with no gene match: 2. The germline V gene has CDR1 SGHAT and CDR2 FQNNGV. The CDR3 length is 14 residues. CDR3 nucleotide sequence: TGTGCCAGCAGCTTAGAGAGGGGGCTCTACGAGCAGTACTTC. Residues: CASSLERGLYEQYF.